This T cell receptor (beta chain) came from a study of blood T cell repertoires in COVID-19. Per the study methods: Reference gene primer amplification in the assay estimated nucleated cell counts. Only in-frame clones appear in the TCRdb table, and some are missing; sequencing was by immunoSEQ multiplex PCR. That table supplies the V and J calls and clone size; D and trimming were determined from the DNA. The profile shows approximately 71,000 clones, roughly 80% of them singletons. This clone was detected only a few times. Trimming cost V 1 base and J 3 bases; bases outside gene matches: 7. This CDR3 spans 16 amino acids. CDR1 is SGHTA, CDR2 FQGNSA, per germline.

The receptor was derived from a human donor in a cohort sampled during active COVID-19. The sequencing sample was made of peripheral blood. The rearrangement joins TRBV7-2 to TRBJ2-7; 9 nucleotides align to TRBD1. The CDR3 here is CASSLGHPGQGYEQYF. The DNA of the CDR3 is TGTGCCAGCAGCTTAGGGCACCCGGGACAGGGCTACGAGCAGTACTTC.